The 16 T cell receptor beta chains below were found in one sample sequenced in a study of HIV-infected patients and healthy controls. A single record per CDR3 protein comes from TCRdb applying MiXCR to the 5' RACE reads. Of tens of thousands of distinct CDR3 sequences in the sample, 15% to 20% are singletons; the top ten hold 1.4%. Sequenced input: CD4+ T cells from blood. The receptor set was obtained from a human donor in good health.

The chain has TRBV24-1 and TRBJ2-1, with D possibly being TRBD1 or TRBD2 (5 bases each). V was shortened by 7 bases and J by 6 bases, with 15 bases between the two germline ends. This CDR3 is 14 amino acids long. Germline CDR1 reads KGHDR; CDR2 reads SFDVKD. Here the CDR3 reads CATRQTGTANEQFF. CDR3 coding DNA: TGTGCCACCAGACAAACCGGGACGGCCAATGAGCAGTTCTTC.

At least ten counts were recorded for this clonotype. The gene calls are TRBV11-2 and TRBJ2-7; D uncertain. Germline CDR1 reads SGHAT; CDR2 reads FQNNGV. The length of the CDR3 is 15 residues. V was pared by 0 bases and J by 0 bases, with 9 bases between. CDR3 in amino acids: CASSLEPRSSYEQYF. CDR3 nucleotide sequence: TGTGCCAGCAGCTTAGAACCCAGGTCCTCCTACGAGCAGTACTTC.

The genes are TRBV12-3 or TRBV12-4 and TRBJ1-5; no reliable D call. The CDR3 is 15 residues long. V lost 3 bases and J lost 0, with 9 bases in between. CDR3: CASSFRRGSNQPQHF. The CDR3 region has the DNA TGTGCCAGCAGTTTCAGGCGGGGTAGCAATCAGCCCCAGCATTTT.

This clonotype has a count of ten or more. This rearrangement joins TRBV7-9 to TRBJ2-3; maybe TRBD1 (6 bases). V lost 5 bases and J lost 2, with 11 bases in between. This CDR3 comprises 14 residues. Germline V gene lookup returns CDR1 SEHNR and CDR2 FQNEAQ (reference sequence). This CDR3 reads CASSHRVVTDTQYF. Here the CDR3 DNA reads TGTGCCAGCAGCCACAGGGTCGTCACAGATACGCAGTATTTT.

This clonotype was observed many times. The genes are TRBV7-2 and TRBJ2-7; 10 bases line up with TRBD1. Unmatched junction bases numbered 3, after V lost 5 bases and J lost 2 bases. The germline CDR1 and CDR2 sequences are SGHTA and FQGNSA. This CDR3 spans 14 amino acids. Written as DNA, the CDR3 is TGTGCCAGCAGCCTCGACAGGGGGCCCTACGAGCAGTACTTC. As protein: CASSLDRGPYEQYF.

As for this clonotype: A much larger clone sits a single nucleotide away, making a read error possible. Because it lacks the conserved phenylalanine or tryptophan at the end, this CDR3 is likely a read error. The chain recombines TRBV20-1 with TRBJ2-7; D may be TRBD2 (5 bases). Germline loops: CDR1 DFQATT, CDR2 SNEGSKA (reference sequence). The CDR3 loop spans 13 amino acids. With 2 bases removed from V and 3 bases from J, the gap between germline ends came to 11 bases. Here the CDR3 reads CSARTGAGYEQYY. DNA for the CDR3: TGCAGTGCTAGAACGGGCGCGGGCTACGAGCAGTACTAC.

This clonotype came up many times. The chain joins TRBV10-1 to TRBJ2-3, with 8 bases fitting TRBD1. The V and J ends lost 3 bases and 5 bases, in that order; junction bases with no gene match: 4. The germline V gene encodes CDR1 WNHNN and CDR2 SYGVQD (reference sequence). This CDR3 region has 14 residues. The DNA of the CDR3 is TGCGCCAGCAGTGACGGACAGGGCAGAGATACGCAGTATTTT. Its protein is CASSDGQGRDTQYF.

This clonotype has a handful of counts. The chain is built from TRBV4-3 and TRBJ2-1; TRBD2 matches 10 bases. The V gene end was trimmed by 2 bases and the J gene end by 2 bases; junction bases not matched to a gene: 6. The CDR3 extends over 17 amino acids. The germline gives CDR1 LGHNA, CDR2 YSLEER. CDR3 in DNA: TGCGCCAGCAGCCAAACTAGCGGGGCAACTACCTACAATGAGCAGTTCTTC. Translation gives CASSQTSGATTYNEQFF.

This chain joins TRBV20-1 and TRBJ2-3, with D uncertain. The CDR3 runs 12 residues. CDR1 is DFQATT, CDR2 SNEGSKA, per germline (reference sequence). V was clipped by 0 bases and J by 2 bases, with 3 bases between them. The CDR3 spells CSAREITDTQYF. CDR3 nucleotides: TGCAGTGCTAGAGAGATCACAGATACGCAGTATTTT.

This clonotype has at least ten counts. The V call is TRBV11-2, the J call TRBJ2-1, with 8 bases aligning to TRBD2. The CDR3 spans 16 residues. J was trimmed by 7 bases and V by 2 bases; bases with no gene match: 10. Germline-derived CDR1 and CDR2 are SGHAT and FQNNGV. The CDR3 spells CASSLSLAGLINEQFF. The CDR3 region has the DNA TGTGCCAGCAGCTTATCATTAGCGGGATTAATTAATGAGCAGTTCTTC.

This rearrangement joins TRBV6-6 to TRBJ1-5; a weak D match, TRBD1 (5 bases). Germline CDR1 MNHNY, CDR2 SVGAGI (reference sequence). V lost 2 bases and J lost 9, with 5 bases in between. The CDR3 extends over 11 amino acids. The CDR3: CASSYGGPQHF. The CDR3 region has the DNA TGTGCCAGCAGTTACGGGGGGCCCCAGCATTTT.

A few counts support this clonotype. Compared with germline, one end of the junction differs, possibly owing to a read error. The V gene is TRBV7-7, the J gene TRBJ2-2, with TRBD2 matching over 14 bases. Per the germline V gene, CDR1 is SSHAT and CDR2 is FNYEAQ (reference sequence). The CDR3 sequence is 16 residues long. The CDR3 spells CASSSGTSGRPGELFF. As DNA, the CDR3 is TGTGCTAGCAGCTCCGGGACTAGCGGGAGACCCGGGGAGCTGTTTTTT. The full variable domain, completed using reference TRBV7-7 and TRBJ2-2, is GAGVSQSPRYKVTKRGQDVTLRCDPISSHATLYWYQQALGQGPEFLTYFNYEAQPDKSGLPSDRFSAERPEGSISTLTIQRTEQRDSAMYRCASSSGTSGRPGELFFGEGSRLTVL.

The gene calls are TRBV5-4 and TRBJ2-3; the D gene is possibly TRBD2 (5 bases). The length of the CDR3 is 19 residues. Germline V gene data show CDR1 as SGHNT and CDR2 as YYREEE (reference sequence). The V and J ends lost 0 bases and 6 bases respectively, with 26 bases between them. The CDR3 spells CASSLAGGGGWPMADTQYF. DNA of the CDR3: TGTGCCAGCAGCTTGGCCGGTGGCGGAGGTTGGCCCATGGCCGATACGCAGTATTTT.

This clonotype was observed at least ten times. The V and J genes are TRBV5-1 and TRBJ2-7; 12 nucleotides match TRBD1. The CDR3 is 19 residues long. Germline V gene lookup returns CDR1 SGHRS and CDR2 YFSETQ. With V trimmed by 1 base and J by 0 bases, 11 bases remained unmatched. The CDR3 sequence: CASSLRGTGGSSSSYEQYF. CDR3 bases: TGCGCCAGCAGCTTGAGGGGGACAGGGGGCTCCAGTAGCTCCTACGAGCAGTACTTC.

This clonotype was detected only a few times. The J gene is TRBJ2-7, the V gene TRBV13; 9 bases align to TRBD1. CDR1 and CDR2 from the germline V gene are PRHDT and FYEKMQ (reference sequence). With 5 bases clipped from V and 5 bases from J, the junction kept 4 bases outside the gene matches. This CDR3 contains 13 residues. As DNA, the CDR3 is TGTGCCAGCAGCGTACAGGGGGCGGACGAGCAGTACTTC. Its protein product is CASSVQGADEQYF.

The V and J genes are TRBV20-1 and TRBJ2-4; D possibly corresponds to TRBD1 (5 bases). V lost 0 bases and J lost 3, with 12 bases in between. From germline, CDR1 is DFQATT and CDR2 SNEGSKA (reference sequence). The CDR3 sequence is 15 residues long. CDR3 sequence reads: CSARDSRGSKNIQYF. CDR3 DNA sequence: TGCAGTGCTAGAGATTCAAGGGGCAGCAAAAACATTCAGTACTTC.